One TCR beta chain is described in this entry. No antigen is known for it. Genomic DNA, the template, was used for profiling of the TCR beta VDJ and CDR3. TCRdb analysed the reads with MiXCR anew, one entry per CDR3 protein. The sample has under 150,000 distinct CDR3 sequences; less than 45% are singletons. The source of the sample is a study of CD8+CD57+ T cells in acquired aplastic anemia. Study information: On average, sorted CD4+ and CD8+ cells gave about 3.1 ug of DNA. Study-wide results and limits: Patients and controls had CD8+ Simpson's diversity values that were not significantly distinct. The study identified almost 30 CD8+ CDR3 sequences shared by patients and controls.

Germline CDR1 and CDR2: LNHNV and YYDKDF (reference sequence). This CDR3 has 14 residues. V gave up 5 bases and J gave up 2 bases; unmatched junction bases: 4. This sequence originates from a human donor in good health, serving as a control. Sequencing was carried out using sorted CD4+, CD8+, or CD8+CD57+ T cells (not recorded which) from PBMCs. The V call is TRBV15, the J call TRBJ2-7; TRBD1 agrees at 9 bases. The CDR3 protein is CATSFGTGPYEQYF. Here the CDR3 DNA reads TGTGCCACCAGCTTCGGGACAGGGCCCTACGAGCAGTACTTC.